Described below is a single TCR beta chain sequence and its context. The sample comes from a study of control samples from healthy donors and cancer patients. The method was immunoSEQ multiplex PCR; TCRdb's version includes in-frame clones alone and lacks a portion of them. The sample has about 190,000 clones, 85% to 95% seen once. The TCR originated in a man between 18 and 29 years old in good health. Material: blood.

In nucleotides, the CDR3 is TGTGCCAGTAGTACCCGACAGGGCAATCAGCCCCAGCATTTT. Translating it yields CASSTRQGNQPQHF. The genes are TRBV19 and TRBJ1-5; a possible D gene is TRBD1 (6 bases). Trimming stripped 4 bases from V and 2 bases from J, with 9 bases between. Germline lookup yields CDR1 LNHDA and CDR2 SQIVND (reference sequence). The CDR3 extends over 14 amino acids. The whole variable domain, filled in from reference TRBV19 and TRBJ1-5, reads DGGITQSPKYLFRKEGQNVTLSCEQNLNHDAMYWYRQDPGQGLRLIYYSQIVNDFQKGDIAEGYSVSREKKESFPLTVTSAQKNPTAFYLCASSTRQGNQPQHFGDGTRLSIL.